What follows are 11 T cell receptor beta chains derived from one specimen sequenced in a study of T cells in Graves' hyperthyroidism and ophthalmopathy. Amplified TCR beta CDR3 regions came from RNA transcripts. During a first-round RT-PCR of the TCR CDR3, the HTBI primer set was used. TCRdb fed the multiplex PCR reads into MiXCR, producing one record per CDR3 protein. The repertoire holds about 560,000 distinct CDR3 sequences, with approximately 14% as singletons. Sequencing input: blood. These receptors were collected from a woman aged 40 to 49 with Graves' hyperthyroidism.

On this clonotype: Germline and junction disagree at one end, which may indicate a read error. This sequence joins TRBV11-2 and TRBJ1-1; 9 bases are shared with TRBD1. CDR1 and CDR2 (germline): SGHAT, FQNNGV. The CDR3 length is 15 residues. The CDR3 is CASSLGDRVPTEASF. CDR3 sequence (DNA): TGTGCCAGCAGCTTAGGGGACAGGGTTCCCACTGAAGCTTCCTTT.

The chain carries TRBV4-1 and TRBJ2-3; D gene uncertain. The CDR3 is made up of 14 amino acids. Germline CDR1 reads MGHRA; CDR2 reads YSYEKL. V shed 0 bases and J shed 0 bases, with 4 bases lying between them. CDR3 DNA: TGCGCCAGCAGCCAAGAGGACAGCACAGATACGCAGTATTTT. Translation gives CASSQEDSTDTQYF.

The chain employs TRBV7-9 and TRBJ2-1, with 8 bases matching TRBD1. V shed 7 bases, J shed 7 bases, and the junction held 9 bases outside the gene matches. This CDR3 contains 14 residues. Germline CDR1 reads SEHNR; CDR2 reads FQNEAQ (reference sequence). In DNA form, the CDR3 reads TGTGCCAGCATCCGGACAGGGCTGAGGAATGAGCAGTTCTTC. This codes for CASIRTGLRNEQFF.

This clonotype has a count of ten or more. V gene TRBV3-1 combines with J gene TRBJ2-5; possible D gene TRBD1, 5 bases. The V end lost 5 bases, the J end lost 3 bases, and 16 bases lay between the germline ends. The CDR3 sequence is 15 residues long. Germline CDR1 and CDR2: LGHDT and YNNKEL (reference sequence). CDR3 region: CASSFGQNIKETQYF. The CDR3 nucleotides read TGTGCCAGCAGCTTTGGACAAAATATTAAAGAGACCCAGTACTTC.

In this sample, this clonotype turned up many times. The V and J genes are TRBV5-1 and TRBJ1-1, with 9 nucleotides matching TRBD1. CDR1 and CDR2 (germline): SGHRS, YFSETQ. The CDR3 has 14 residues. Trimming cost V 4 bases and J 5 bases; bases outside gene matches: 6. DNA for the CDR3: TGCGCCAGCAGCAAAGGACAGGGGATTACTGAAGCTTTCTTT. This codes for CASSKGQGITEAFF.

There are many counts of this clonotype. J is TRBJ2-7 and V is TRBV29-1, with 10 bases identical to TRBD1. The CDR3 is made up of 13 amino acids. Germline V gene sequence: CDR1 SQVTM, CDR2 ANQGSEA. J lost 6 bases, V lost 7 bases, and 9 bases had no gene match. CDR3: CSAATGGLGEQYF. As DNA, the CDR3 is TGCAGCGCGGCGACAGGGGGCCTTGGCGAGCAGTACTTC.

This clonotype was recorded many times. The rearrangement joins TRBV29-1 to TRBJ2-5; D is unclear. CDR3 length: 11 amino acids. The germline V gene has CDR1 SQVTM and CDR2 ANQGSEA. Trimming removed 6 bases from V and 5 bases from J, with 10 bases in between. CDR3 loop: CSVEKGETQYF. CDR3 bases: TGCAGCGTAGAGAAAGGGGAGACCCAGTACTTC.

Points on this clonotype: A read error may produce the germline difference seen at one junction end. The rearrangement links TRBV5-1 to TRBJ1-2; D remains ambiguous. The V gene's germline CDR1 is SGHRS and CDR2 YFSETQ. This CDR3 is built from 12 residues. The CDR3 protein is CASGPESPDAAF. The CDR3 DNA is TGCGCCAGCGGCCCAGAGAGTCCCGACGCCGCCTTC. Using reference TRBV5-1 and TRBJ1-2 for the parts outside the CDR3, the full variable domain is KAGVTQTPRYLIKTRGQQVTLSCSPISGHRSVSWYQQTPGQGLQFLFEYFSETQRNKGNFPGRFSGRQFSNSRSEMNVSTLELGDSALYLCASGPESPDAAFGSGTRLTVV.

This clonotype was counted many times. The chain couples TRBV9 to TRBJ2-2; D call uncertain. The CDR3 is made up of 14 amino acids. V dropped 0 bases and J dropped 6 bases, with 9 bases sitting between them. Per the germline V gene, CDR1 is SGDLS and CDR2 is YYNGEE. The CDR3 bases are TGTGCCAGCAGCGTAGCCCCCCAACCCGGGGAGCTGTTTTTT. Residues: CASSVAPQPGELFF. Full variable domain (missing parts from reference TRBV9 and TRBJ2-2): DSGVTQTPKHLITATGQRVTLRCSPRSGDLSVYWYQQSLDQGLQFLIQYYNGEERAKGNILERFSAQQFPDLHSELNLSSLELGDSALYFCASSVAPQPGELFFGEGSRLTVL.

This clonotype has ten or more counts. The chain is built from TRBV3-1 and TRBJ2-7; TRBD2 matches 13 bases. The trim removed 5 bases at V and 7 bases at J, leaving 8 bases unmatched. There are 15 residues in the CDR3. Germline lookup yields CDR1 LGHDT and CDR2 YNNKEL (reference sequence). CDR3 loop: CASSGGTSGTREQYF. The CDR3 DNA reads TGTGCCAGCAGCGGGGGGACTAGCGGGACGAGGGAGCAGTACTTC.

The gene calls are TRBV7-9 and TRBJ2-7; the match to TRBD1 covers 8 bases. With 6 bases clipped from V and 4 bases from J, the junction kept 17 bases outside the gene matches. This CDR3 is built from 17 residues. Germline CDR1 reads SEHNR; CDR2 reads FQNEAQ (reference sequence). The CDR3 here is CASSQSTGQGHGYEQYF. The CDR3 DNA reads TGTGCCAGCAGTCAGTCCACTGGACAGGGACACGGGTACGAGCAGTACTTC.